This section outlines one TCR beta chain sequence together with its context. The clone's antigen remains unknown. No base quality values were provided; no much bigger clone lies one nucleotide off. The collaborating institutions used their own protocols to collect whole blood in K2EDTA tubes. For TCRbeta analysis, collaborators shipped samples in one of three forms: frozen whole blood, isolated PBMCs, or DNA extracted from either of those sample types. The germline V gene specifies SGHRS as CDR1 and YFSETQ as CDR2. The CDR3 numbers 13 residues from cysteine through phenylalanine. Only the CDR3 DNA stays, 39 bases, in frame from base 1. The V end loses 5 bases and the J end loses 5 bases, and a stretch of 11 bases separates them. TCRbeta CDR3 regions were amplified from genomic DNA using the immunoSEQ Assay, a bias-controlled multiplex PCR. Per the source publication's procedure: Nucleated cell counts per sample were estimated from amplification of reference gene primers within the assay. To quantify the absolute abundance of each unique TCRbeta CDR3 rearrangement, sequence reads were collapsed and filtered. For each sample, productive Simpson clonality was calculated as the square root of Simpson's diversity index over productive rearrangements. The source is immuneACCESS, and TCRdb retained only in-frame sequences with V and J called. Part of the clones is not carried over; for the studies checked, unresolved V genes explain less than half of this, and the remainder is unexplained. That table gives V, J and clone size, and the DNA gave D and trimming. The sample table contains about 110,000 clones; only one count was recorded for about 90% of them. Of the sample, 0.75% to 0.9% is held by the ten largest clones.

The data belong to a study of blood T cell repertoires in COVID-19 (TCRdb year 2020). Looking at the study overall: Samples covering the acute and convalescent phases of COVID-19 were provided by collaborators in the United States, Italy and Spain. The material from the prospective study consisted of cDNA or gDNA derived from T cells, B-cell-depleted T cells, or PBMCs. Deeply sampled blood TCRbeta repertoires from subjects exposed to, actively infected with, or recovered from COVID-19 were included in the dataset. The repertoires were released in a freely available public database meant as a resource for research on the immune response to SARS-CoV-2. Samples came from the ongoing ImmuneRACE study (first 160 participants) plus 1,254 subjects from 6 global collaborators. The sample metadata nearly always contained a de-identified subject ID, COVID-19 status, age in years and sex. HLA class I and class II types, where available, came from metadata supplied by the sample provider rather than from assay-based typing.

Summary of the overall study and its limitations: The quantity of clinical and demographic metadata differed by source and by participant and was supplied without curation.

The receptor's source is a woman between 45 and 65 years old with active or convalescent COVID-19. Sequences were obtained from peripheral blood. The chain couples TRBV5-1 to TRBJ2-1; TRBD1 is a weak D gene call, 6 bases matching. The CDR3 protein is CASRQGPDNEQFF. Read as DNA, the sequence is TGCGCCAGCAGACAGGGTCCCGACAATGAGCAGTTCTTC. The full variable domain, completed from the reference TRBV5-1 and TRBJ2-1 proteins outside the CDR3, reads KAGVTQTPRYLIKTRGQQVTLSCSPISGHRSVSWYQQTPGQGLQFLFEYFSETQRNKGNFPGRFSGRQFSNSRSEMNVSTLELGDSALYLCASRQGPDNEQFFGPGTRLTVL.